This T cell receptor beta chain was sequenced for a study of sequential checkpoint blockade in melanoma. Overall study: Randomization was 1:1 between first-line nivolumab→ipilimumab and ipilimumab→nivolumab. Both treatment sequences were followed by maintenance nivolumab. Matched biopsies came pretreatment and at week 13 for approximately 22 patients.

Treatment reported: randomized to nivolumab then ipilimumab (arm A) or the reverse (arm B). This CDR3 contains 15 residues. CDR1 LNHDA and CDR2 SQIVND come from the germline V gene (reference sequence). Deletions cut 5 bases from V and 6 bases from J, with 18 bases between. Assay used: immunoSEQ multiplex PCR; TCRdb lists only in-frame clones, some missing. The sample carries roughly 3,100 clones, about 19% recorded once. This rearrangement joins TRBV19 to TRBJ2-3; D is possibly TRBD2 (5 bases). The sequence derives from a human donor with melanoma. This material consisted of tumor tissue (inferred from file names), taken from a patient given nivolumab and ipilimumab in sequence. CDR3 in DNA: TGTGCCAGTAGTCCAAGGCCAGGTCGAGGGGATACGCAGTATTTT. Its protein product is CASSPRPGRGDTQYF.